Here is one TCR beta chain with its context. These data originate in a study of blood T cell repertoires in COVID-19. The overall study: PBMCs, B-cell-depleted T cells, or T cells provided the cDNA or gDNA that made up the material.

The junction had 12 bases not matched to a gene; V was cut back by 4 bases and J by 6 bases. The CDR3 is 16 residues long. Germline V lookup: CDR1 MGHRA, CDR2 YSYEKL. The table came from immunoSEQ multiplex PCR; TCRdb's copy has only in-frame clones and leaves some out. Of some 250,000 clones in the sample, approximately 90% were seen once. The chain carries TRBV4-1 and TRBJ2-7; 10 bases align to TRBD2. The material sequenced was peripheral blood. This sequence was found in a woman aged 40 to 49 who had recovered from COVID-19. Here the CDR3 reads CASSPRTSGRLGEQYF. The CDR3 coding sequence is TGCGCCAGCAGCCCTCGGACTAGCGGCCGCCTAGGCGAGCAGTACTTC.